This is a list of T cell receptor beta chains from one sample in a study of metastatic and nonmetastatic thyroid tumors. TCRdb reassembled clones from the PCR reads with MiXCR. Found here are about 20,000 clones, nearly 25% of them singletons; the top ten hold 6.4%. Sample: tumor tissue. The receptor set was obtained from a female donor with papillary thyroid cancer or a benign thyroid nodule (not recorded which). Some clones in this sample may be carry-over from other donors' samples. The CDR3 runs from the conserved cysteine through the conserved F or W. Fields, in order: D gene, clone size, V gene, J gene, CDR3 DNA, CDR3 protein. D genes are given only for firm matches. Only part of the rows carry a size: once, few, many, or a class if the clone is expanded.

D: .; size: few; V: TRBV19; J: TRBJ2-5; DNA: TGTGCCAGTATTAGGGGGACTACCCATTGGGTGGAGACCCAGTACTTC; CDR3: CASIRGTTHWVETQYF
D: TRBD2; size: .; V: TRBV20-1; J: TRBJ2-7; DNA: TGCAGTGCTAGAGTAGCGGGAGGAATGGAGGAGCAGTACTTC; CDR3: CSARVAGGMEEQYF
D: .; size: many; V: TRBV10-2; J: TRBJ1-5; DNA: TGCGCCAGCAATCAGGGGCGAGGTTCGCCCCAGCATTTT; CDR3: CASNQGRGSPQHF
D: .; size: few; V: TRBV13; J: TRBJ1-3; DNA: TGTGCCAGCAGCTTAGAGGGCCAGTCAAATGTTGTTTTT; CDR3: CASSLEGQSNVVF
D: TRBD2; size: .; V: TRBV11-2; J: TRBJ2-1; DNA: TGTTCCATCAGCCCGCTCTGGCTAGCGGGGTACAATGAGCAGTTCTTC; CDR3: CSISPLWLAGYNEQFF
D: .; size: medium-sized; V: TRBV4-3; J: TRBJ1-6; DNA: TGCGCCAGCAGCCAAGACAGCTCCTATAATTCACCCCTCCACTTT; CDR3: CASSQDSSYNSPLHF
D: .; size: .; V: TRBV20-1; J: TRBJ2-1; DNA: TGCAGTGCCCTCGTATGGCAGCGGGCCAATAATGAGCAGTTCTTC; CDR3: CSALVWQRANNEQFF
D: .; size: .; V: TRBV5-1; J: TRBJ2-7; DNA: TGCGCCAGCAGAGACGGGGGTTCCTACGAGCAGTACTTC; CDR3: CASRDGGSYEQYF
D: .; size: .; V: TRBV18; J: TRBJ2-7; DNA: TGTGCCAGCTCACCAAGAGGGAGCGTGGAGTCCTACGAGCAGTACTTC; CDR3: CASSPRGSVESYEQYF
D: .; size: medium-sized; V: TRBV6-1; J: TRBJ2-6; DNA: TGTGCCAGCAATGGGGGGGCTTCCGGGGCCAACGTCCTGACTTTC; CDR3: CASNGGASGANVLTF
D: .; size: many; V: TRBV19; J: TRBJ1-4; DNA: TGTGCCAGTAGTAATGAGGCGGGTGAAAAACTGTTTTTT; CDR3: CASSNEAGEKLFF
D: .; size: .; V: TRBV20-1; J: TRBJ2-2; DNA: TGCAGTTCTCTCACATGGTCGAACACCGGGGAGCTGTTTTTT; CDR3: CSSLTWSNTGELFF
D: .; size: few; V: TRBV20-1; J: TRBJ2-7; DNA: TGCAGTGCTTCGGGATGCGGGCAGTACTTC; CDR3: CSASGCGQYF
D: TRBD1; size: .; V: TRBV7-3; J: TRBJ2-1; DNA: TGTGCCAGCAGCTTACGACAGGGGAATGAGCAGTTCTTC; CDR3: CASSLRQGNEQFF
D: .; size: many; V: TRBV11-1; J: TRBJ1-5; DNA: TGTGCCAGCAGCCCCGAGGCGGACCTCGTCAATCAGCCCCAGCATTTT; CDR3: CASSPEADLVNQPQHF
D: .; size: many; V: TRBV3-1; J: TRBJ1-6; DNA: TGTGCCAGCAGCCGGGACTTTAGCTCCTATAATTCACCCCTCCACTTT; CDR3: CASSRDFSSYNSPLHF
D: .; size: medium-sized; V: TRBV28; J: TRBJ1-1; DNA: TGTGCCAGCAGTCTCTTGGGGAGCAGGAACACTGAAGCTTTCTTT; CDR3: CASSLLGSRNTEAFF
D: .; size: few; V: TRBV6-2/TRBV6-3; J: TRBJ2-7; DNA: TGTGCCAGCAGTTACTCTGTCTCCTACGAGCAGTACTTC; CDR3: CASSYSVSYEQYF
D: .; size: .; V: TRBV20-1; J: TRBJ2-3; DNA: TGCAGTGTCCCAAAGTGGGGTCGGCTGCCATATACGCAGTATTTT; CDR3: CSVPKWGRLPYTQYF
D: .; size: .; V: TRBV6-1; J: TRBJ1-5; DNA: TGTGCCAGCAGCCCTGGTAGGGGCGAGGATCAGCCCCAGCATTTT; CDR3: CASSPGRGEDQPQHF
D: .; size: many; V: TRBV29-1; J: TRBJ2-1; DNA: TGCAGCGCCCGAGAGCTAGCGACATACAATGAGCAGTTCTTC; CDR3: CSARELATYNEQFF
D: TRBD1; size: .; V: TRBV5-8; J: TRBJ1-2; DNA: TGTGCCAGCAGCTTTAGACAGGGTGGCGGCTACACCTTC; CDR3: CASSFRQGGGYTF
D: .; size: few; V: TRBV2; J: TRBJ1-6; DNA: TGTGCCAGCAGTGAGGTGGGCGATAATTCACCCCTCCACTTT; CDR3: CASSEVGDNSPLHF
D: .; size: .; V: TRBV6-2/TRBV6-3; J: TRBJ1-4; DNA: TGTGCCAGCAGTCGCGAGGGGGGAGGTGAAAAACTGTTTTTT; CDR3: CASSREGGGEKLFF
D: TRBD2; size: .; V: TRBV20-1; J: TRBJ2-1; DNA: TGCAGTGCTAGAGATGGAGCGGGGTACAATGAGCAGTTCTTC; CDR3: CSARDGAGYNEQFF
D: .; size: .; V: TRBV20-1; J: TRBJ1-2; DNA: TGCAGTGCTAGAGAGGGACAATTGGGCTACACCTTC; CDR3: CSAREGQLGYTF
D: .; size: many; V: TRBV7-2; J: TRBJ2-1; DNA: TGTGCCAGCAGCCATACCTCGGGGGCCTACAATGAGCAGTTCTTC; CDR3: CASSHTSGAYNEQFF
D: .; size: .; V: TRBV4-2; J: TRBJ2-7; DNA: TGTGCCAGCAGCCACCCCGATAGGGGCGACGAGCAGTACTTC; CDR3: CASSHPDRGDEQYF
D: TRBD2; size: many; V: TRBV29-1; J: TRBJ2-3; DNA: TGCAGCGTTGAAGCGAAGCGGGACCACACAGATACGCAGTATTTT; CDR3: CSVEAKRDHTDTQYF
D: .; size: .; V: TRBV30; J: TRBJ1-2; DNA: TGTGCCTGGAGTGTACACCAAGCGCAGTCTGGCTACACCTTC; CDR3: CAWSVHQAQSGYTF
D: .; size: medium-sized; V: TRBV20-1; J: TRBJ2-1; DNA: TGCAGTGCTAGAAACCCCAGGGGTCTCCACTCCTACAATGAGCAGTTCTTC; CDR3: CSARNPRGLHSYNEQFF
D: .; size: many; V: TRBV2; J: TRBJ2-1; DNA: TGTGCCAGCCGGGGGAGCTCCTACAATGAGCAGTTCTTC; CDR3: CASRGSSYNEQFF
D: .; size: many; V: TRBV5-4; J: TRBJ2-7; DNA: TGTGCCAGCAGCGCTGGAGGGTACGAGCAGTACTTC; CDR3: CASSAGGYEQYF
D: .; size: many; V: TRBV20-1; J: TRBJ2-7; DNA: TGCAGTGCTAGAGAACAGGGAGCCTACGAGCAGTACTTC; CDR3: CSAREQGAYEQYF
D: .; size: medium-sized; V: TRBV5-1; J: TRBJ2-7; DNA: TGCGCCAGCAGCCTCCGGGGCTACGAGCAGTACTTC; CDR3: CASSLRGYEQYF
D: .; size: medium-sized; V: TRBV2; J: TRBJ1-2; DNA: TGTGCCAGCAGGTGGACAGACGATGGCTACACCTTC; CDR3: CASRWTDDGYTF
D: .; size: .; V: TRBV20-1; J: TRBJ2-3; DNA: TGCAGTTCTAGGTCTAGTAGAGGGGGGGGCACATATACGCAGTATTTT; CDR3: CSSRSSRGGGTYTQYF